This TCR beta chain is from a study of T cells in Graves' hyperthyroidism and ophthalmopathy. TCR beta CDR3 regions were amplified from RNA transcripts. The HTBI primer set drove a first-round RT-PCR of the TCR CDR3. One entry per CDR3 protein, called by TCRdb with MiXCR from the multiplex PCR reads. The sample lists 450,000 to 650,000 distinct CDR3 sequences; more than 20% were seen once. As to this clonotype: The antigen is not known.

Study-wide results and limits: From stable hyperthyroidism, ophthalmopathy was separated by a 13 V-J model.

Source material for PBMCs was 10 ml fresh peripheral blood. Germline V gene sequence: CDR1 LGHDT, CDR2 YNNKEL (reference sequence). CDR3 length equals 15 residues. V lost 0 bases and J 6 bases, leaving 15 bases between the germline ends. The chain recombines TRBV3-1 with TRBJ2-7; weak D call: TRBD1 (6 bases). The sample comprised blood. The sequence came from a man aged 18 to 29 with Graves' hyperthyroidism. CDR3 sequence: CASSQERQGMGEQYF. In DNA form, the CDR3 reads TGTGCCAGCAGCCAAGAACGGCAGGGGATGGGCGAGCAGTACTTC.